The entry below describes one T cell receptor beta chain. Its antigen is currently not known. The sample was run on a NextSeq 550. The Human TCR Profiling Kit (MiLaboratory) was used to prepare UMI-labeled 5' RACE TRB cDNA libraries. The full amount of extracted RNA was used for cDNA synthesis, and the full amount of resulting cDNA was used for PCR amplification. Libraries were prepared in parallel using an identical number of PCR cycles. Per the authors' processing: With a requirement of at least two reads per UMI, MIGEC and MiXCR extracted about 53,000 +/- 9,400 unique UMI-labeled TRB cDNA molecules per library. On average, roughly 40,000 +/- 10,000 functional in-frame TRB CDR3 nucleotide clonotypes lacking stop codons were found per library. After each sample was downsampled to 5000 UMI-labeled TRB molecules, VDJtools was used to calculate diversity metrics such as normalized Shannon-Wiener and Chao1. For the central five CDR3 residues, VDJtools calculated physicochemical properties weighted by clonotype size, namely interaction energy, strength, volume and Kidera factor 4. With the reads reprocessed by TCRdb, a single entry stands for each CDR3 protein sequence and no DNA is reported. What appears here as the V and J calls and clone size reflects TCRdb's work, not the paper's. The table for this sample records some 60,000 distinct CDR3 sequences. About 0.49% of the sample goes to the ten largest clones.

The cysteine opens and the phenylalanine closes a CDR3 of 12 amino acids. The nucleotide record is missing. The germline V gene supplies CDR1 SQVTM and CDR2 ANQGSEA. This sample was included in a study of CXCR3-negative and CXCR3-positive naive CD8 T cells (dated by TCRdb to between 2018 and 2020). At the level of the whole study: About 135 million TRB reads were obtained in total, roughly 1.5 +/- 0.3 million reads per library. Diversity and physicochemical repertoire analyses covered 10 to 11 donors pooled from two independent experiments. The TRBV-TRBJ cluster analysis covered naive subsets from about 5 donors and memory cells from 3 donors. Paper-wide results and their limitations: Comparably high repertoire diversity was found in both naive subsets, whereas much lower repertoire diversity was found in memory CD8+ T cells. Because surface CD5, which is linked to self-reactivity in mice, was comparable between the naive subsets, TCR interaction strength was also inferred from the physicochemical properties of TRB CDR3s. Because CXCR3 expression was partially decreased after cryopreservation, freshly isolated PBMCs were used for most assays. Naive CXCR3-negative and CXCR3-positive cells from the same donor showed similar TRBV-TRBJ usage, whereas memory cells showed distinct patterns. Compared with CXCR3-negative naive cells, CXCR3-positive naive cells had TRB CDR3s with higher hydrophobicity (lower Kidera factor 4), lower energy, and higher strength and volume indices.

Each CD8+ T cell subset was flow-sorted in triplicate, and some 300,000 cells per subset were placed directly into RLT lysis buffer. To keep memory contaminants out, a stringent definition of naive CD8+ T cells was applied: CD45RO-CCR7+CD27+CD95-. Using standard density gradient centrifugation, peripheral blood mononuclear cells were isolated from buffy coats. A FACSAria III was used to flow-sort naive CXCR3-negative and CXCR3-positive CD8+ T cells. Total RNA was extracted from sorted cells with an RNeasy Mini Kit. The rearranged chain carries TRBV29-1 and TRBJ1-1. The specimen was naive CXCR3+ CD8+ T cells from blood. Taken with the paper, the label for cell subset or site translates to: CD45RO-CCR7+CD27+CD95- naive CD8+ T cells expressing CXCR3 (TNR3+). This receptor was taken from a human donor in good health. Some clones in this sample may be carry-over from other donors' samples. Here the CDR3 is given as CSVERPNTEAFF.